The source of this T cell receptor beta chain is a study of OX40 agonist ivuxolimab in advanced cancers. On the study more broadly: Patients assigned to dose escalation were diagnosed with hepatocellular carcinoma, melanoma, renal cell or head and neck cancer. Study outcomes and limitations: At 0.1 to 3.0 mg/kg, clonal expansion of CD4+ and CD8+ blood T cells had occurred by week 6.

Here immunoSEQ multiplex PCR was the method, and the copy in TCRdb shows in-frame clones only, minus some. Here the sample spans about 70,000 clones, about three quarters being singletons. The CDR3 contains 15 residues. Germline V gene lookup returns CDR1 SGHRS and CDR2 YFSETQ. V was pared by 0 bases and J by 3 bases, with 5 bases of the junction left unmatched. Details on this clone: The antigen is not known.

This TCR came from an adult with an advanced solid tumor such as melanoma, head and neck, liver or kidney cancer. The rearrangement links TRBV5-1 to TRBJ2-7; TRBD1 agrees at 8 bases. This material consisted of CD4+ or CD8+ T cells sorted from blood, taken in a trial of the OX40 agonist ivuxolimab. CDR3 nucleotides: TGCGCCAGCAGCTTGGGATGGGACAGGAGCTACGAGCAGTACTTC. This codes for CASSLGWDRSYEQYF.